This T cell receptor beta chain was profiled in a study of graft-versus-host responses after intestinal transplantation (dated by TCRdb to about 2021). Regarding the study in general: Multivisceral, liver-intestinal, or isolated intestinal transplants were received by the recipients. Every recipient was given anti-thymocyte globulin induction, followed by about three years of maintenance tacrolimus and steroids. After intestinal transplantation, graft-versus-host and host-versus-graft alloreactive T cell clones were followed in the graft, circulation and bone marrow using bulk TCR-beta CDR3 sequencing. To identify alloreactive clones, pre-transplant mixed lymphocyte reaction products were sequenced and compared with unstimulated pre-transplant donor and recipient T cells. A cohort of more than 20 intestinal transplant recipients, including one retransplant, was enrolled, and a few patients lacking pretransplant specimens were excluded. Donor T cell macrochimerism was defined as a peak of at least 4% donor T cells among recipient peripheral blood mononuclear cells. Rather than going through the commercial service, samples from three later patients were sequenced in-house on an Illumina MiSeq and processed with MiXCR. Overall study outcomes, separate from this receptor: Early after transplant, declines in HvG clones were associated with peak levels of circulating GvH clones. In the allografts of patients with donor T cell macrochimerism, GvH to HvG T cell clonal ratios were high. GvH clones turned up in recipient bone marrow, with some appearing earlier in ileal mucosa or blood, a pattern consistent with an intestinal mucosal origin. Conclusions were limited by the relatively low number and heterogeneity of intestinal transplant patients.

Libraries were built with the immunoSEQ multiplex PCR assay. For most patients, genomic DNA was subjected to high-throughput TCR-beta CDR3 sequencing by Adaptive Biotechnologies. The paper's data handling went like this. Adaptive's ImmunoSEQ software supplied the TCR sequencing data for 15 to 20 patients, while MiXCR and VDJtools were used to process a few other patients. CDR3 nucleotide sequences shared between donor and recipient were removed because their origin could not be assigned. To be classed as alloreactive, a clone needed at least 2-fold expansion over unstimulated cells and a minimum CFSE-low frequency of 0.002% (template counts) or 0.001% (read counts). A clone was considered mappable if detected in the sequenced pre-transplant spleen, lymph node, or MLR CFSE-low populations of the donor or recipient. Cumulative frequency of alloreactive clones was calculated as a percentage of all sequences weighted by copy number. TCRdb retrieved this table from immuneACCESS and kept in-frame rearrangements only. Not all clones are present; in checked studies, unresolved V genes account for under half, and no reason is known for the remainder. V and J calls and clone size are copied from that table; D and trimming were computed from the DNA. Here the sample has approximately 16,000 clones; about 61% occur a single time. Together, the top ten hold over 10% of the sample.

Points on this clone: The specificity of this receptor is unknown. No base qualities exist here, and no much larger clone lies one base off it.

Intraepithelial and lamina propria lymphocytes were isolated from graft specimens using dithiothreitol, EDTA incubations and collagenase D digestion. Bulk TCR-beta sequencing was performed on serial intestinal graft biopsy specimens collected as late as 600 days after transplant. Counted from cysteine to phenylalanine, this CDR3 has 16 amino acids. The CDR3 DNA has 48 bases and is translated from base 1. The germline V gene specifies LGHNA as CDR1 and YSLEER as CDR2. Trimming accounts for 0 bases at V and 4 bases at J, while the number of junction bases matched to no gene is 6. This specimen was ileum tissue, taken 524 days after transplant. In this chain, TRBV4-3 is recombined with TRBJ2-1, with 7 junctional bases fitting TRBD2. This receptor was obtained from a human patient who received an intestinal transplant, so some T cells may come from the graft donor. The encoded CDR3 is CASSQDLGGEYNEQFF. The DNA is TGCGCCAGCAGCCAAGATTTGGGGGGGGAGTACAATGAGCAGTTCTTC.